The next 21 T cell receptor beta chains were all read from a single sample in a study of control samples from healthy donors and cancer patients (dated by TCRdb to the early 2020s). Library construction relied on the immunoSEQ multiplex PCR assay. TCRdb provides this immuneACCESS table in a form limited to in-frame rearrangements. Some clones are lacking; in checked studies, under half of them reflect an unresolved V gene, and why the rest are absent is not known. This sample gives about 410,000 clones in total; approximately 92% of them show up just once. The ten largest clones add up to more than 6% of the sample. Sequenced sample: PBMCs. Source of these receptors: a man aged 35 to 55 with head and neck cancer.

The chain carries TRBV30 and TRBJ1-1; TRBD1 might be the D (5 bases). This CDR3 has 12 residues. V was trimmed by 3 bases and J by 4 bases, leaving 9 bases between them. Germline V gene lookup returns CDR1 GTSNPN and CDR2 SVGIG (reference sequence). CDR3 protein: CAWRAGGTEAFF. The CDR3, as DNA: TGTGCCTGGAGGGCGGGGGGCACTGAAGCTTTCTTT.

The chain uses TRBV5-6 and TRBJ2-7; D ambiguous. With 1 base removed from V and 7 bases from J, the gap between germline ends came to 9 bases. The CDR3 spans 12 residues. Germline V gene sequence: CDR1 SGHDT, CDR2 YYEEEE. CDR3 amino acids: CASSLWVGEQYF. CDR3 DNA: TGTGCCAGCAGCTTGTGGGTCGGGGAGCAGTACTTC.

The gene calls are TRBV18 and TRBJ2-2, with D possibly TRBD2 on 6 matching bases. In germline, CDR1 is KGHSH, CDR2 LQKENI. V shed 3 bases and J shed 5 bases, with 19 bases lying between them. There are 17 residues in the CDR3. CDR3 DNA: TGTGCCAGCTCACCGTCGGGACTCCCCCGCGGGACCGGGGAGCTGTTTTTT. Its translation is CASSPSGLPRGTGELFF.

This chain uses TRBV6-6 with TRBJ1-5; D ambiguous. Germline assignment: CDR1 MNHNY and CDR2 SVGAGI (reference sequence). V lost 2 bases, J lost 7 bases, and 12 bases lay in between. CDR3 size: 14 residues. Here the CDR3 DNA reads TGTGCCAGCAGTTACCTCGGGGTATGGCAGCCCCAGCATTTT. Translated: CASSYLGVWQPQHF.

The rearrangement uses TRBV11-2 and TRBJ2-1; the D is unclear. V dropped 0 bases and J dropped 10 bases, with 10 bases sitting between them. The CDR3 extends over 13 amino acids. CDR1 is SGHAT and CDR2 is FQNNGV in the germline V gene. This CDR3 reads CASSLEMVREQFF. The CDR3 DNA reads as TGTGCCAGCAGCTTAGAAATGGTGAGGGAGCAGTTCTTC.

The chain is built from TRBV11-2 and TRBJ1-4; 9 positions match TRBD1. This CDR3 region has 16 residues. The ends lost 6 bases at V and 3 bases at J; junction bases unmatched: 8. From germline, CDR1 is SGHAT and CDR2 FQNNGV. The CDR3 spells CASRSGQGKANEKLFF. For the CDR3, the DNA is TGTGCCAGCAGATCAGGACAGGGGAAAGCTAATGAAAAACTGTTTTTT.

The CDR3 DNA reads TGTGCCAGTAGGGCCACCCTTATGAGGCACACAGATACGCAGTATTTT. Its translation: CASRATLMRHTDTQYF. The rearrangement uses TRBV19 and TRBJ2-3; D not resolved. CDR3 length: 16 amino acids. Germline CDR1 LNHDA, CDR2 SQIVND (reference sequence). V gave up 6 bases and J gave up 2 bases, with 18 bases separating them.

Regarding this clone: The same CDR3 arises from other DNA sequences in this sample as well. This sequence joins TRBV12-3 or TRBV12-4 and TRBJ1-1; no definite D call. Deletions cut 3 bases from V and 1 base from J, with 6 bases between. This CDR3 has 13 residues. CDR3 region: CASSFGPNTEAFF. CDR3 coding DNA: TGTGCCAGCAGTTTCGGGCCGAACACTGAAGCTTTCTTT.

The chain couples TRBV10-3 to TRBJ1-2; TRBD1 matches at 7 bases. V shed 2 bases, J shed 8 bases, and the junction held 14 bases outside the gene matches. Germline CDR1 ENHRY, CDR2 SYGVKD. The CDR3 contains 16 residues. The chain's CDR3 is CAISETGTDRAGGYTF. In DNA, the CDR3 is TGTGCCATCAGTGAGACCGGGACAGATCGGGCGGGAGGCTACACCTTC.

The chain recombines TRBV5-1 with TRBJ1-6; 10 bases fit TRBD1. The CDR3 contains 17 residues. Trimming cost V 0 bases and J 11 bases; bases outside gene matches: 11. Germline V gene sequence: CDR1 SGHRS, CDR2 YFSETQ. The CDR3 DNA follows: TGCGCCAGCAGCTTGGCTTTAAGCCGGGACAGGGGAACACCCCTCCACTTT. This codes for CASSLALSRDRGTPLHF.

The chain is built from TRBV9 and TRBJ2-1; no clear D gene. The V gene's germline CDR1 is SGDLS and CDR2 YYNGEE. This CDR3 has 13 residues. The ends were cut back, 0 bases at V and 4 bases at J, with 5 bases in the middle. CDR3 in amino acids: CASSVATYNEQFF. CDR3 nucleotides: TGTGCCAGCAGCGTAGCTACGTACAATGAGCAGTTCTTC.

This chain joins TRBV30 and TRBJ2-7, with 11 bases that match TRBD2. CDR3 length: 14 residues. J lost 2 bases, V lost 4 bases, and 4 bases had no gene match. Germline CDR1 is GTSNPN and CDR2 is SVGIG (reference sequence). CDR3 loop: CAWKGTSGTYEQYF. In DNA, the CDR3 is TGTGCCTGGAAAGGGACTAGCGGTACCTACGAGCAGTACTTC.

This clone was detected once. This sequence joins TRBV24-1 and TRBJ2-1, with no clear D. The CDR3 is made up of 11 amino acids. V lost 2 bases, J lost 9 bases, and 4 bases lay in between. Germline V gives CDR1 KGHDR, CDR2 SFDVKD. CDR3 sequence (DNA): TGTGCCACCAGTGATTCGGGTGAGCAGTTCTTC. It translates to CATSDSGEQFF.

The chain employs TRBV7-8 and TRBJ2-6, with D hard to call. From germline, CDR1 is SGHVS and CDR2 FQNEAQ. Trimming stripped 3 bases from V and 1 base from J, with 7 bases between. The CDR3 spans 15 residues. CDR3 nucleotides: TGTGCCAGCAGCTTCTGGGATTCTGGGGCCAACGTCCTGACTTTC. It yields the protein CASSFWDSGANVLTF.

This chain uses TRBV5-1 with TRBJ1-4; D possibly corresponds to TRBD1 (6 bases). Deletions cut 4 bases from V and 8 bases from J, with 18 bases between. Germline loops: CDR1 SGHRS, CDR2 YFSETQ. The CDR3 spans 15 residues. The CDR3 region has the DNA TGCGCCAGCAGCGGGACACAGGGACGGGGCGAAAAACTGTTTTTT. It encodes CASSGTQGRGEKLFF.

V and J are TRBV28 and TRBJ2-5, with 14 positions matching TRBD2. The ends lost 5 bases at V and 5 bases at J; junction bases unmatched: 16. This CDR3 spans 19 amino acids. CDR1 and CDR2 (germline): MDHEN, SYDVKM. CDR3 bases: TGTGCCAGCAGTGTCGGACTAGCGGGGGGCCACAGGCCCTGGGAGACCCAGTACTTC. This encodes CASSVGLAGGHRPWETQYF.

The DNA of the CDR3 is TGCAGTGCAACCGGGGGGGACATTCAGTACTTC. It specifies CSATGGDIQYF. This chain connects TRBV20-1 to TRBJ2-4; 8 nucleotides agree with TRBD2. V lost 6 bases and J lost 8; bases outside the gene matches: 3. The CDR3 has 11 residues. Looked up from germline, CDR1 is DFQATT and CDR2 is SNEGSKA (reference sequence).

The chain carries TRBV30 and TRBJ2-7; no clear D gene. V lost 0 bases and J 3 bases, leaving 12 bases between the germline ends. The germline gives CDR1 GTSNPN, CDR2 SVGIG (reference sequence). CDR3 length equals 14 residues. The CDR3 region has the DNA TGTGCCTGGAGTGTACTCGAGGTGTACTACGAGCAGTACTTC. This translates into CAWSVLEVYYEQYF.

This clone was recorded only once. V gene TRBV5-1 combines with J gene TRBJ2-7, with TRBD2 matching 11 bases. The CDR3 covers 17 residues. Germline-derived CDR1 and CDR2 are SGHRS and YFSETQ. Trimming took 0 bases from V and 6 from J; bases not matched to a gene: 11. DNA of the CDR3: TGCGCCAGCAGCTTGGAGTCTAGCGGGGGGATTATTGGCGAGCAGTACTTC. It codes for CASSLESSGGIIGEQYF.

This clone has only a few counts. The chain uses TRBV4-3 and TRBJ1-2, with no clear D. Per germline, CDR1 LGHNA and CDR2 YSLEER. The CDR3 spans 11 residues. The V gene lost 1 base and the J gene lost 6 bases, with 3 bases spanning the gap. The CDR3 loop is CASSQVHGYTF. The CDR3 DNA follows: TGCGCCAGCAGCCAAGTCCATGGCTACACCTTC.

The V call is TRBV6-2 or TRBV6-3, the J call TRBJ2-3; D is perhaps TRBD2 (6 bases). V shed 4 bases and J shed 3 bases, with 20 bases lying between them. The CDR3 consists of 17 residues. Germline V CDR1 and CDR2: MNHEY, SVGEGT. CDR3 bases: TGTGCCAGCAGTTCAACCGCGGGGCGCCGGGGGACAGATACGCAGTATTTT. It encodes CASSSTAGRRGTDTQYF.